Listed below are T cell receptor beta chains from one sample, sequenced in a study of beta chain features in type 1 diabetes. The repertoire was sequenced with immunoSEQ multiplex PCR; TCRdb's copy has only in-frame clones and lacks some. Counted here are 40,000 or so clones, roughly 68% occurring once; the ten biggest clones make up roughly 2.2%. The sequenced sample consisted of Tregs from blood. All receptors derive from a young woman with type 1 diabetes. CDR3s include the opening cysteine and the closing phenylalanine or tryptophan. The D gene is left open where the match is weak. Rows may omit the clone size; those that give it use once, few, many or a size class.

V gene	clone size	D gene	J gene	CDR3 protein	CDR3 DNA
TRBV2	NA	NA	TRBJ2-2	CASWRGNQYTGELFF	TGTGCCAGCTGGCGGGGTAATCAGTACACCGGGGAGCTGTTTTTT
TRBV4-1	NA	NA	TRBJ2-3	CASSPLTTDTQYF	TGCGCCAGCAGCCCCTTAACAACAGATACGCAGTATTTT
TRBV5-1	NA	NA	TRBJ1-5	CASSRTGIDQPQHF	TGCGCCAGCAGCAGAACAGGGATCGATCAGCCCCAGCATTTT
TRBV7-6	NA	NA	TRBJ1-1	CASSLSPWRRGLNTEAFF	TGTGCCAGCAGCTTATCGCCGTGGCGGCGGGGGCTGAACACTGAAGCTTTCTTT
TRBV7-2	NA	TRBD2	TRBJ2-2	CASSSGLAGGELFF	TGTGCCAGCAGCTCGGGACTAGCGGGGGGGGAGCTGTTTTTT
TRBV9	NA	NA	TRBJ2-7	CASSASYEQYF	TGTGCCAGCAGCGCTAGCTACGAGCAGTACTTC
TRBV29-1	few	TRBD1	TRBJ1-1	CSLRQGSSLSAFF	TGCAGCCTCAGACAGGGGTCATCGTTATCAGCTTTCTTT
TRBV7-9	few	NA	TRBJ1-4	CASSQAGEGEKLFF	TGTGCCAGCAGCCAGGCAGGGGAGGGTGAAAAACTGTTTTTT
TRBV9	NA	NA	TRBJ1-1	CASTQGPNTEAFF	TGTGCCAGCACCCAGGGGCCGAACACTGAAGCTTTCTTT
TRBV7-3	NA	NA	TRBJ2-5	CASSRLGGLGETQYF	TGTGCCAGCAGCCGCCTAGGCGGGCTGGGGGAGACCCAGTACTTC
TRBV18	few	TRBD2	TRBJ2-5	CASSGTSGETQYF	TGTGCCAGCTCCGGTACTAGCGGGGAGACCCAGTACTTC
TRBV30	NA	NA	TRBJ2-5	CAWSVLQETQYF	TGTGCCTGGAGTGTTCTACAAGAGACCCAGTACTTC
TRBV6-6	NA	TRBD1	TRBJ1-1	CASSYLTGGTEAFF	TGTGCCAGCAGTTATCTAACAGGGGGCACTGAAGCTTTCTTT
TRBV7-9	NA	NA	TRBJ1-2	CASSFNRDGYTF	TGTGCCAGCAGCTTCAACCGGGATGGCTACACCTTC
TRBV2	NA	NA	TRBJ1-2	CASNTANYGYTF	TGTGCCAGCAACACAGCTAACTATGGCTACACCTTC
TRBV10-3	NA	TRBD1	TRBJ2-7	CAISYRNRDRGYEQYF	TGTGCCATCAGCTACCGGAACCGGGACAGAGGTTACGAGCAGTACTTC
TRBV14	NA	NA	TRBJ2-5	CASSPPGRWETQYF	TGTGCCAGCAGCCCCCCAGGGCGCTGGGAGACCCAGTACTTC
TRBV5-1	NA	NA	TRBJ2-1	CASSLSRDKMFF	TGCGCCAGCAGCTTGTCCCGGGACAAAATGTTCTTC
TRBV4-2	NA	NA	TRBJ1-5	CASSQDHEGSQPQHF	TGTGCCAGCAGCCAAGATCATGAGGGCTCCCAGCCCCAGCATTTT
TRBV7-9	NA	NA	TRBJ1-1	CASSLAQVGRKAFF	TGTGCCAGCAGCTTAGCCCAAGTTGGCAGAAAAGCTTTCTTT
TRBV6-6	NA	TRBD1	TRBJ1-5	CASSPRTGDQPQHF	TGTGCCAGCAGTCCACGGACAGGGGATCAGCCCCAGCATTTT
TRBV14	NA	NA	TRBJ2-5	CASSQDYRDGETQYF	TGTGCCAGCAGCCAAGATTACAGGGATGGGGAGACCCAGTACTTC
TRBV28	NA	NA	TRBJ1-2	CASSPLSGRARGYTF	TGTGCCAGCAGTCCCCTTAGCGGGAGGGCCAGAGGCTACACCTTC